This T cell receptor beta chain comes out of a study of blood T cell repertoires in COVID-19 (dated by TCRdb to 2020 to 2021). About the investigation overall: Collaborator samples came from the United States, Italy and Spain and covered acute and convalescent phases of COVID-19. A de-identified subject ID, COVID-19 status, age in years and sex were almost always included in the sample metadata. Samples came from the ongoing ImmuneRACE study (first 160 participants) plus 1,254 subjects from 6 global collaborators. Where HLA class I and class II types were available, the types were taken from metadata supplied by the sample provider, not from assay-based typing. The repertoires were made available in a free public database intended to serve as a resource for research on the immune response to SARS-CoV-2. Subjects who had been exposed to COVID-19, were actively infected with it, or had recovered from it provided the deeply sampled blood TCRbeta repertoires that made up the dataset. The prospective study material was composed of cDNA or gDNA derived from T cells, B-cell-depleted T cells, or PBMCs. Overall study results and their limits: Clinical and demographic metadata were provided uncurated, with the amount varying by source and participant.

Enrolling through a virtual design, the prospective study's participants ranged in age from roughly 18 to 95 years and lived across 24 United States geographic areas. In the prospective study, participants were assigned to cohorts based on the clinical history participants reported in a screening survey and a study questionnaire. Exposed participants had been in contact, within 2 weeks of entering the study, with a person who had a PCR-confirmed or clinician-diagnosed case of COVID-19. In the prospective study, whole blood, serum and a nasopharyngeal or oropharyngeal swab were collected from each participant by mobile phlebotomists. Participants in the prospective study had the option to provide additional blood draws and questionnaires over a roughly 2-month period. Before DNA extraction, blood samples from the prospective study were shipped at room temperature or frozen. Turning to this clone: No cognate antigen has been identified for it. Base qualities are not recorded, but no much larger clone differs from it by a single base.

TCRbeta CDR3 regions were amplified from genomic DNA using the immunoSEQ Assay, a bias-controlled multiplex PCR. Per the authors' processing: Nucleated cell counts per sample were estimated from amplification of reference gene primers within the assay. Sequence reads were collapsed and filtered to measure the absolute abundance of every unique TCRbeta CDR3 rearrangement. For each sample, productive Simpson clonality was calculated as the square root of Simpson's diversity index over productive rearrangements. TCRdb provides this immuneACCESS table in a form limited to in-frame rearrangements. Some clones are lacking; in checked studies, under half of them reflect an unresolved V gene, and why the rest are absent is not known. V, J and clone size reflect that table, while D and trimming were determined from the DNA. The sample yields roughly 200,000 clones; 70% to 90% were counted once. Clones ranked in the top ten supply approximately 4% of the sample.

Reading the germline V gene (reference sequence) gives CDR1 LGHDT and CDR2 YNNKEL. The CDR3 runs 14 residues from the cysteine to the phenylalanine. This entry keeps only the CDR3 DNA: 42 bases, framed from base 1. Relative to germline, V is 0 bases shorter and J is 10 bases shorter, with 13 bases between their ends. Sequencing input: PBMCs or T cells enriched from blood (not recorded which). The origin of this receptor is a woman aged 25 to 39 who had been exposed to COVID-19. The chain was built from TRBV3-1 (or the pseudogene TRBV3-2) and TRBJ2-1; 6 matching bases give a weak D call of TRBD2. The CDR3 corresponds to CASSQEGGTGEQFF. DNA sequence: TGTGCCAGCAGCCAAGAAGGCGGGACCGGGGAGCAGTTCTTC.